The 15 T cell receptor beta chains in this list originate from one sample, sequenced in a study of identical twins (TCRdb year 2016). The library was obtained by 5' RACE. The run used an Illumina HiSeq 2000. TCRdb reprocessing: public reads trimmed at Q25 with fastp, clones called with MiXCR, in-frame beta chains kept. Identical CDR3 proteins give one entry, which carries the most common genes and DNA. The sample profile shows some 790,000 distinct CDR3 sequences; about 18% of them were found once. Clones ranked in the top ten supply roughly 14% of the sample. These data are also associated with another study on T cells expressing NK-cell markers.

Sequenced sample: PBMCs. All receptors derive from a woman aged 18-30 years in good health.

V is TRBV6-1 and J is TRBJ2-1, with a possible D match to TRBD1 (5 bases). CDR3 size: 16 residues. Trimming took off 6 bases at V and 1 base at J, with 16 bases between the two ends. The germline V gene has CDR1 MNHNS and CDR2 SASEGT. The CDR3 protein is CASSQGRVGSYNEQFF. Here the CDR3 DNA reads TGTGCCAGCAGCCAGGGAAGGGTAGGTTCCTACAATGAGCAGTTCTTC.

V usage is TRBV18 and J usage is TRBJ2-5; 9 bases are shared with TRBD1. The length of the CDR3 is 17 residues. Germline V gene data show CDR1 as KGHSH and CDR2 as LQKENI. V was pared by 1 base and J by 5 bases, with 11 bases of the junction left unmatched. The CDR3 coding sequence is TGTGCCAGCTCACCACTGAGGGGACAGGGTTCTGTCGAGACCCAGTACTTC. Its translation is CASSPLRGQGSVETQYF.

This sequence joins TRBV21-1 and TRBJ2-7; TRBD1 was called by the table and not checked on the DNA. TRBV21-1 is a listed pseudogene. CDR3 length: 16 residues. The DNA of the CDR3 is TGTGCCAGCCGAGACCGGGACAGGGGCGAGGCCTACGAGCAGTACTTC. The encoded protein is CASRDRDRGEAYEQYF.

This clonotype was seen a few times. V gene TRBV10-3 combines with J gene TRBJ2-7; D remains ambiguous. Per the germline V gene, CDR1 is ENHRY and CDR2 is SYGVKD. This CDR3 is 13 amino acids long. The germline V and J ends were trimmed by 6 bases and 0 bases, with 9 bases remaining between them. The CDR3 protein is CAIRTAASYEQYF. The CDR3 DNA follows: TGTGCCATCAGGACTGCCGCCTCCTACGAGCAGTACTTC.

The chain uses TRBV9 and TRBJ2-2, with D uncertain. With 0 bases removed from V and 7 bases from J, the gap between germline ends came to 13 bases. The CDR3 sequence is 15 residues long. Germline V gives CDR1 SGDLS, CDR2 YYNGEE. CDR3 amino acids: CASSVEVAFGGELFF. The DNA for the CDR3 is TGTGCCAGCAGCGTAGAGGTGGCGTTTGGCGGGGAGCTGTTTTTT.

CDR3 coding DNA: TGCGCCAGCAGCTTGGCGGCACAGGGGACCTACAATGAGCAGTTCTTC. Translating gives CASSLAAQGTYNEQFF. The rearrangement joins TRBV5-1 to TRBJ2-1; TRBD1 matches 7 bases. Germline V lookup: CDR1 SGHRS, CDR2 YFSETQ. The J segment lost 2 bases and the V segment lost 0 bases, leaving 5 bases of the junction unmatched. This CDR3 has 16 amino acids.

There are a few counts of this clonotype. This rearrangement joins TRBV20-1 to TRBJ1-2; TRBD1 agrees at 8 bases. This CDR3 comprises 11 residues. Germline V lookup: CDR1 DFQATT, CDR2 SNEGSKA (reference sequence). The junction had 3 bases not matched to a gene; V was cut back by 6 bases and J by 6 bases. CDR3 region: CSAGTGNGYTF. CDR3 DNA: TGCAGTGCCGGGACAGGCAATGGCTACACCTTC.

CDR3 in amino acids: CASIRDSVNYGYTF. The DNA for the CDR3 is TGTGCCAGCATCCGGGACTCTGTTAACTATGGCTACACCTTC. The chain has TRBV6-2 or TRBV6-3 and TRBJ1-2; D is possibly TRBD1 (5 bases). The CDR3 consists of 14 residues. Germline V lookup: CDR1 MNHEY, CDR2 SVGEGT. V was cut by 7 bases and J by 1 base, with 13 bases left in between.

The V call is TRBV7-8, the J call TRBJ1-5, with D unclear. The germline V and J ends were trimmed by 5 bases and 4 bases, with 15 bases remaining between them. Germline V gene data show CDR1 as SGHVS and CDR2 as FQNEAQ. This CDR3 region has 15 residues. The CDR3 reads CASSPTGGTNQPQHF. The CDR3 DNA is TGTGCCAGCAGCCCGACCGGCGGAACTAATCAGCCCCAGCATTTT.

The chain couples TRBV3-1 to TRBJ2-5; unclear D gene. V was shortened by 4 bases and J by 0 bases, with 9 bases between the two germline ends. From germline, CDR1 is LGHDT and CDR2 YNNKEL (reference sequence). This CDR3 is built from 14 residues. For the CDR3, the DNA is TGTGCCAGCAGCCGTCCCGGGTACCAAGAGACCCAGTACTTC. Protein product: CASSRPGYQETQYF.

This clonotype has more than one count but fewer than ten. The chain recombines TRBV29-1 with TRBJ2-1; no clear D gene. V dropped 7 bases and J dropped 14 bases, with 18 bases sitting between them. CDR3 length: 11 residues. Germline V CDR1 and CDR2: SQVTM, ANQGSEA. In DNA, the CDR3 is TGCAGCGCTGAGTGGTTGACCGAGGAGTTCTTC. Protein product: CSAEWLTEEFF.

This clonotype was found a few times. The V call is TRBV21-1, the J call TRBJ1-2. TRBV21-1 is a pseudogene segment. The CDR3 consists of 12 residues. CDR3 bases: TGTGCCAGCAGCATGGAGGAATCTGGCTACACCTTC. The encoded protein is CASSMEESGYTF.

CDR3 loop: CGWATPGLDTQYF. DNA of the CDR3: TGTGGCTGGGCTACCCCGGGCTTGGATACGCAGTATTTT. The gene calls are TRBV28 and TRBJ2-3; D not certain. The CDR3 loop spans 13 amino acids. Germline V CDR1 and CDR2: MDHEN, SYDVKM.

A few counts support this clonotype. The V and J genes are TRBV5-5 and TRBJ2-5; D uncertain. Germline V gene sequence: CDR1 SGHKS, CDR2 YYEKEE (reference sequence). With 5 bases removed from V and 5 bases from J, the gap between germline ends came to 16 bases. CDR3 length: 14 residues. As DNA, the CDR3 is TGTGCCAGCAGTAACTCGGTAGGGTGGGAGACCCAGTACTTC. Translation gives CASSNSVGWETQYF.

The rearrangement joins TRBV10-3 to TRBJ2-5, with 8 bases matching TRBD2. Germline CDR1 reads ENHRY; CDR2 reads SYGVKD. Unmatched junction bases numbered 5, after V lost 3 bases and J lost 2 bases. The CDR3 spans 15 residues. Here the CDR3 reads CAISDPASGQETQYF. CDR3 DNA: TGTGCCATCAGTGACCCGGCTAGCGGGCAAGAGACCCAGTACTTC.